The 2 T cell receptor beta chains given below trace back to one sample, sequenced in a study of blood T cell repertoires in COVID-19. The repertoire was sequenced with immunoSEQ multiplex PCR; TCRdb's copy has only in-frame clones and lacks some. The sample shows 150,000 to 200,000 clones, around nine tenths of them seen only once. Sequences were obtained from peripheral blood. Receptors were obtained from a human donor in a cohort sampled during active COVID-19.

V gene TRBV29-1 combines with J gene TRBJ2-7; 9 bases match TRBD1. V shed 4 bases, J shed 3 bases, and the junction held 10 bases outside the gene matches. The CDR3 contains 15 residues. Germline V gives CDR1 SQVTM, CDR2 ANQGSEA. CDR3 in amino acids: CSVVFLGQGVYEQYF. As DNA, the CDR3 is TGCAGCGTTGTTTTCCTGGGACAGGGAGTCTACGAGCAGTACTTC.

The rearrangement uses TRBV6-6 and TRBJ1-3, with 7 nucleotides matching TRBD1. Unmatched junction bases numbered 9, after V lost 5 bases and J lost 2 bases. Germline CDR1 MNHNY, CDR2 SVGAGI (reference sequence). This CDR3 region has 16 residues. The CDR3 sequence is CASSPPQGQPGNTIYF. The DNA for the CDR3 is TGTGCCAGCAGTCCCCCCCAGGGACAGCCTGGAAACACCATATATTTT.